One T cell receptor beta chain is described in this entry. Its antigen is as yet unknown. The source of the sample is a study of T cell repertoires in ileal Crohn's disease. Study findings and constraints: Clonality above 26.8% at surgery always came with endoscopic recurrence.

Indicated time point: proximal margin of the surgical specimen (macroscopically non-inflamed). Generated by immunoSEQ multiplex PCR, the TCRdb table keeps only in-frame clones and is missing some. The data contain 5,500 to 9,000 clones, around 72% of them singletons. Germline CDR1 and CDR2: SGHTA and FQGNSA. The length of the CDR3 is 15 residues. The ends were cut back, 5 bases at V and 0 bases at J, with 8 bases in the middle. The V gene is TRBV7-2, the J gene TRBJ2-6; D not certain. The sequence derives from an adult with Crohn's disease. The material sequenced was ileal tissue. In nucleotides, the CDR3 is TGTGCCAGCAGCCTTCGTTACTCTGGGGCCAACGTCCTGACTTTC. This encodes CASSLRYSGANVLTF.